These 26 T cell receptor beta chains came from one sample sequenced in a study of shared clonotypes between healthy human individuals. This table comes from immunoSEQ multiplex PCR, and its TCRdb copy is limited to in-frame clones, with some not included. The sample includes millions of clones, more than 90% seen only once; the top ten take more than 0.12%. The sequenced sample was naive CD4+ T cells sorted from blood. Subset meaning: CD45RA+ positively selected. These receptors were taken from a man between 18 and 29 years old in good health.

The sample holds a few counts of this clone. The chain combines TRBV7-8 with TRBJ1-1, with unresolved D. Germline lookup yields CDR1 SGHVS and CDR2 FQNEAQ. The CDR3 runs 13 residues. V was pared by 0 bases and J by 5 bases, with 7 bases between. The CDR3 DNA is TGTGCCAGCAGCTTAGCCCAGGTTACTGAAGCTTTCTTT. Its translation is CASSLAQVTEAFF.

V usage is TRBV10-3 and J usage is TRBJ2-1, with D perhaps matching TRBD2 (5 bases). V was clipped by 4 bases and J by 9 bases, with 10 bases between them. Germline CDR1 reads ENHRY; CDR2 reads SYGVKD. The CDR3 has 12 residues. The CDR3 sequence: CAISGGSPEQFF. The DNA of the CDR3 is TGTGCCATCAGTGGTGGGAGTCCTGAGCAGTTCTTC.

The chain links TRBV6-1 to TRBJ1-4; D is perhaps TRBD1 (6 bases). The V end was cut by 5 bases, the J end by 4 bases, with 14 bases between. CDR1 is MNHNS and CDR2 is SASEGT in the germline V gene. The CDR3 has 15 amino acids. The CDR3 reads CASSTGQTINEKLFF. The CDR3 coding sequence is TGTGCCAGCAGTACAGGACAGACAATTAATGAAAAACTGTTTTTT.

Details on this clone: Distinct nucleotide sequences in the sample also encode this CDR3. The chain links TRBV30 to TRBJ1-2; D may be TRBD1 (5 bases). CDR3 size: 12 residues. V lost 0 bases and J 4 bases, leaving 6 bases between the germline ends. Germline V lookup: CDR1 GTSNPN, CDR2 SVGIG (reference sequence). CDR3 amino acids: CAWSVGPYGYTF. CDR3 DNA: TGTGCCTGGAGTGTGGGGCCCTATGGCTACACCTTC.

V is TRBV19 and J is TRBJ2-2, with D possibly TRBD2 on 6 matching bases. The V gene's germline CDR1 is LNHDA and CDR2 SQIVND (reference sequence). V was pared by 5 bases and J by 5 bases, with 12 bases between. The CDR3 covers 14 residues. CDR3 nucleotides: TGTGCCAGTAGTTCCCCTGCGGGGACCGGGGAGCTGTTTTTT. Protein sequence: CASSSPAGTGELFF. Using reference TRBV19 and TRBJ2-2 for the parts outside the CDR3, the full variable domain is DGGITQSPKYLFRKEGQNVTLSCEQNLNHDAMYWYRQDPGQGLRLIYYSQIVNDFQKGDIAEGYSVSREKKESFPLTVTSAQKNPTAFYLCASSSPAGTGELFFGEGSRLTVL.

The CDR3 loop is CASSDRTNTEAFF. CDR3 coding DNA: TGTGCCAGCAGTGACAGGACGAACACTGAAGCTTTCTTT. The chain carries TRBV2 and TRBJ1-1; no reliable D call. Germline assignment: CDR1 SNHLY and CDR2 FYNNEI. Trimming took off 3 bases at V and 1 base at J, with 6 bases between the two ends. This CDR3 is 13 amino acids long.

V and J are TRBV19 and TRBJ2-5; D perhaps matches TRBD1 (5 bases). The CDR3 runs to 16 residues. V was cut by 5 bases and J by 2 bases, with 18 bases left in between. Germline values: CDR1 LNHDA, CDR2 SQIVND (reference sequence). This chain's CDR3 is CASSDLFGRDQETQYF. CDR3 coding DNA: TGTGCCAGTAGTGACCTATTTGGCAGGGATCAAGAGACCCAGTACTTC.

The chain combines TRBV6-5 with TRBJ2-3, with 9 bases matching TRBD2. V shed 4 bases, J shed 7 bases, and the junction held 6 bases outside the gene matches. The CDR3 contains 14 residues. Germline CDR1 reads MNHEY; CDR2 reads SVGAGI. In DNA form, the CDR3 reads TGTGCCAGCAGTTTCGCGGGGGGGCAATATACGCAGTATTTT. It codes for CASSFAGGQYTQYF.

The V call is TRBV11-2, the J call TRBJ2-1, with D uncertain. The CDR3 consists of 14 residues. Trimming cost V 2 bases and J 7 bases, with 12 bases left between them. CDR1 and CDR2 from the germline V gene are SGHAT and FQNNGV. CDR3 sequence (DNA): TGTGCCAGCAGCTTATCCTCAGGCAATAATGAGCAGTTCTTC. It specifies CASSLSSGNNEQFF. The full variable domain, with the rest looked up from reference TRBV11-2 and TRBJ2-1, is EAGVAQSPRYKIIEKRQSVAFWCNPISGHATLYWYQQILGQGPKLLIQFQNNGVVDDSQLPKDRFSAERLKGVDSTLKIQPAKLEDSAVYLCASSLSSGNNEQFFGPGTRLTVL.

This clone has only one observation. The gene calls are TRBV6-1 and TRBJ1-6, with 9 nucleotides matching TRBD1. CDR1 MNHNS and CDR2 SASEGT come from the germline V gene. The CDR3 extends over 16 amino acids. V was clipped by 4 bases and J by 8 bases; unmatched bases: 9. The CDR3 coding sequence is TGTGCCAGCAGTGCCGGGACAGGGCTTAGGGATTCACCCCTCCACTTT. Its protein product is CASSAGTGLRDSPLHF.

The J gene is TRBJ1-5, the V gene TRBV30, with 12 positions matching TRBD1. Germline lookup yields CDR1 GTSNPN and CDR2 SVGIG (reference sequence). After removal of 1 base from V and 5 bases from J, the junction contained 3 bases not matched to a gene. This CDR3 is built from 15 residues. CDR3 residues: CAWSEGQGAYQPQHF. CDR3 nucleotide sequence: TGTGCCTGGAGTGAGGGACAGGGGGCTTATCAGCCCCAGCATTTT. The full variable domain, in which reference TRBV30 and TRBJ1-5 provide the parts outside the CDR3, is SQTIHQWPATLVQPVGSPLSLECTVEGTSNPNLYWYRQAAGRGLQLLFYSVGIGQISSEVPQNLSASRPQDRQFILSSKKLLLSDSGFYLCAWSEGQGAYQPQHFGDGTRLSIL.

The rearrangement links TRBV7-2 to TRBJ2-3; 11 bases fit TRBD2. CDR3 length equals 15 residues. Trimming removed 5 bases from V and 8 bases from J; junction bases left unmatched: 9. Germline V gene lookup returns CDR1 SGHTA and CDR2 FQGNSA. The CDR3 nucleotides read TGTGCCAGCAGCAAACAACTAGCGGGAGTATCTACGCAGTATTTT. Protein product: CASSKQLAGVSTQYF. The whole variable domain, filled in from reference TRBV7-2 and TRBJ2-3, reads GAGVSQSPSNKVTEKGKDVELRCDPISGHTALYWYRQSLGQGLEFLIYFQGNSAPDKSGLPSDRFSAERTGGSVSTLTIQRTQQEDSAVYLCASSKQLAGVSTQYFGPGTRLTVL.

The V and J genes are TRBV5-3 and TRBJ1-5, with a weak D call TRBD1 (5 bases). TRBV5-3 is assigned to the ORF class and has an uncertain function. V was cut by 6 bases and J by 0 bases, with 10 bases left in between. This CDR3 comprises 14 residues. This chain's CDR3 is CARTTENSNQPQHF. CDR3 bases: TGTGCCAGAACGACAGAAAATAGCAATCAGCCCCAGCATTTT.

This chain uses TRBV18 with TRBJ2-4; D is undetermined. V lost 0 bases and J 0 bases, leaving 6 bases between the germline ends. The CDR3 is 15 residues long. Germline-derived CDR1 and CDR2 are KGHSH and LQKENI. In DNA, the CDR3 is TGTGCCAGCTCACCACCGACGATAGCCAAAAACATTCAGTACTTC. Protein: CASSPPTIAKNIQYF.

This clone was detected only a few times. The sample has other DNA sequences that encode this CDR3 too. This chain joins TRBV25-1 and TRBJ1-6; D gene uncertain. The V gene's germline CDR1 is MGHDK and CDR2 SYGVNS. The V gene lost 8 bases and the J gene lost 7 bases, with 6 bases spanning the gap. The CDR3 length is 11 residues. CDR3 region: CASRGNSPLHF. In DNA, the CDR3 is TGTGCCAGCCGAGGCAATTCACCCCTCCACTTT.

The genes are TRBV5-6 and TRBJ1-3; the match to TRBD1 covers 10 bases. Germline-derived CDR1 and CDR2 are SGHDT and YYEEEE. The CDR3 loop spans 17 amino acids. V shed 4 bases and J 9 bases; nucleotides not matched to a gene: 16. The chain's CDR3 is CASSRPLGQGGPLTIYF. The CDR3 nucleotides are TGTGCCAGCAGCCGACCCCTTGGACAGGGGGGACCCCTCACCATATATTTT.

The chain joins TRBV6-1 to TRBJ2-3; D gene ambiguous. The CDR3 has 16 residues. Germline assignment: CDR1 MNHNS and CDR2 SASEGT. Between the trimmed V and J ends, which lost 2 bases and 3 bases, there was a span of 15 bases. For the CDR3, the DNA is TGTGCCAGCAGTGAAACGGTGAATAGGGTGACAGATACGCAGTATTTT. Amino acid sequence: CASSETVNRVTDTQYF.

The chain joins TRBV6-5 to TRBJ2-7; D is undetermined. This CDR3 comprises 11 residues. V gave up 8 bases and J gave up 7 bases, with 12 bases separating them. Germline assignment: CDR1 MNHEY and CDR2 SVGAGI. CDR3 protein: CASAVGREQYF. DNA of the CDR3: TGTGCCAGCGCAGTAGGAAGGGAGCAGTACTTC.

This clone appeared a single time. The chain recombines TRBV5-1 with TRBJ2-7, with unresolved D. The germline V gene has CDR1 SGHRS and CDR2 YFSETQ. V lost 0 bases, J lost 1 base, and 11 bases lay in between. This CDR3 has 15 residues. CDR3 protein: CASSLASAYSYEQYF. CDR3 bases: TGCGCCAGCAGCTTGGCGTCTGCGTATTCCTACGAGCAGTACTTC. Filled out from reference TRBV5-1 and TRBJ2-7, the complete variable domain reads KAGVTQTPRYLIKTRGQQVTLSCSPISGHRSVSWYQQTPGQGLQFLFEYFSETQRNKGNFPGRFSGRQFSNSRSEMNVSTLELGDSALYLCASSLASAYSYEQYFGPGTRLTVT.

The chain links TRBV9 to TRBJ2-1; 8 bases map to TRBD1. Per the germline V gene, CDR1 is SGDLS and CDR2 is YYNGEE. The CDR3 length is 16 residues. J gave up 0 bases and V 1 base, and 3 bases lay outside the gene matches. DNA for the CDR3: TGTGCCAGCAGCGTAATAGGACAGGGCTCCTACAATGAGCAGTTCTTC. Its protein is CASSVIGQGSYNEQFF.

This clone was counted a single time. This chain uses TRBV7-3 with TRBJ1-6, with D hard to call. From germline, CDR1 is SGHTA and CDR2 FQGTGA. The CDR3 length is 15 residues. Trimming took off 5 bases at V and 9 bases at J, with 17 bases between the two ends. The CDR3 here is CASSLSEAKGSPLHF. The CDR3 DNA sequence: TGTGCCAGCAGCCTCTCGGAGGCGAAGGGTTCACCCCTCCACTTT.

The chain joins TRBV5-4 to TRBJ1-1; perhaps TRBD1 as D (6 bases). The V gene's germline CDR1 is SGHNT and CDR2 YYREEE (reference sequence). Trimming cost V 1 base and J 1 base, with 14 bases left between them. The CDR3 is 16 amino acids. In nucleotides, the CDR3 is TGTGCCAGCAGCTTGTCCCGGGACATCTGGAACACTGAAGCTTTCTTT. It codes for CASSLSRDIWNTEAFF. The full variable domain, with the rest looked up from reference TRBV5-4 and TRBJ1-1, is ETGVTQSPTHLIKTRGQQVTLRCSSQSGHNTVSWYQQALGQGPQFIFQYYREEENGRGNFPPRFSGLQFPNYSSELNVNALELDDSALYLCASSLSRDIWNTEAFFGQGTRLTVV.

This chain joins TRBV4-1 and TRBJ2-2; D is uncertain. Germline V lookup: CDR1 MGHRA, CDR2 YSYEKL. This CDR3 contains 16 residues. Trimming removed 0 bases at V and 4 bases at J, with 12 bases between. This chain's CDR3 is CASSQEGRSGTGELFF. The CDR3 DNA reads TGCGCCAGCAGCCAAGAAGGCAGGTCGGGCACCGGGGAGCTGTTTTTT.

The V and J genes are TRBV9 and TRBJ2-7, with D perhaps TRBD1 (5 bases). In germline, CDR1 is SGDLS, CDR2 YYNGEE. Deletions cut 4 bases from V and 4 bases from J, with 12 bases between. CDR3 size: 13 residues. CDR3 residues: CASSPWGEYEQYF. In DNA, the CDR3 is TGTGCCAGCAGCCCCTGGGGCGAGTACGAGCAGTACTTC. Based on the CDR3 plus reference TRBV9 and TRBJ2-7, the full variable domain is DSGVTQTPKHLITATGQRVTLRCSPRSGDLSVYWYQQSLDQGLQFLIQYYNGEERAKGNILERFSAQQFPDLHSELNLSSLELGDSALYFCASSPWGEYEQYFGPGTRLTVT.

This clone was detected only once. CDR3: CASRRDSNSGANVLTF. CDR3 DNA: TGTGCCAGCAGACGCGACAGCAACTCTGGGGCCAACGTCCTGACTTTC. The chain recombines TRBV5-4 with TRBJ2-6; TRBD1 might be the D (5 bases). Germline loops: CDR1 SGHNT, CDR2 YYREEE (reference sequence). The CDR3 spans 16 residues. Trimming cost V 5 bases and J 0 bases, with 12 bases left between them.

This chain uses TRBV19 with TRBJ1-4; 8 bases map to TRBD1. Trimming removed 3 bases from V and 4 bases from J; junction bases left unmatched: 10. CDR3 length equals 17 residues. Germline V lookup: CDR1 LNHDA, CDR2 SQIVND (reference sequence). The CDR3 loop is CASSIIPGQAFNEKLFF. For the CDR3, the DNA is TGTGCCAGTAGTATCATACCGGGACAGGCGTTTAATGAAAAACTGTTTTTT.